This T cell receptor beta chain was obtained from a study of beta chain features in type 1 diabetes. Study-level background: Taken together, all samples contributed 107,917,701 examined sorted cells.

The CDR3 has 13 residues. Germline V gene sequence: CDR1 LGHNT, CDR2 FRNRAP. V lost 6 bases and J lost 5, with 14 bases in between. Expressed TCRB transcripts got sequenced, as all isolated RNA was reverse transcribed. Sequenced by immunoSEQ multiplex PCR; TCRdb stores in-frame clones only, minus some. The table includes about 350,000 clones, roughly a fifth detected once. V usage is TRBV12-5 and J usage is TRBJ2-7, with D possibly matching TRBD2 (6 bases). Sequenced input: naive CD4+ T cells from blood. The TCR comes from a woman between 18 and 29 years old in good health. CDR3 coding DNA: TGTGCTAGTGGCTCCCGAGGGGAGGACGAGCAGTACTTC. Amino acids: CASGSRGEDEQYF.